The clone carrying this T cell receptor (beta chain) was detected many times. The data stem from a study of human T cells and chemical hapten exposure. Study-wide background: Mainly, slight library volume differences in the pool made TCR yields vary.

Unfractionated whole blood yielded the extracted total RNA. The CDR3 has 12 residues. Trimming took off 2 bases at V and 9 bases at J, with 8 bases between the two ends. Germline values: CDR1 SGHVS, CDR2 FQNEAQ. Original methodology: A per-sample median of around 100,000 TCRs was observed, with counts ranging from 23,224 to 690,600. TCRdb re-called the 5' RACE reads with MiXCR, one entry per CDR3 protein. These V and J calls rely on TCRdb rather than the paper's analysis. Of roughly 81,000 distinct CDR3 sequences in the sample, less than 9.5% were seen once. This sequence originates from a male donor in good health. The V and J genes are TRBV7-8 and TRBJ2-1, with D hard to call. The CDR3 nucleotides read TGTGCCAGCAGCTTAAGGCTACGTGAGCAGTTCTTC. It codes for CASSLRLREQFF.